This paragraph reports one TCR beta chain. The antigen remains undetermined. In terms of origin and age, donors were healthy Caucasian individuals from Russia aged roughly 6 to 95. Trimming pared 0 bases from V and 5 bases from J, leaving 15 bases between. The CDR3 is 16 residues long. CDR1 and CDR2 (germline): SGHRS, YFSETQ. These data come from a study of blood T cells in healthy people across ages. Findings and caveats of the study: Higher diversity and more naive CD4+ cells were features of long-lived donors, compared to aged donors. Those diversity estimates obtained from one million T cells were thought to be underestimates.

A second PCR, run for about 6 to 11 cycles, used a sample-barcoded 5' primer plus a J-beta primer mix. Each of the cDNA molecules was tagged by a template-switch adaptor with 12 random nucleotides. MiXCR, run by TCRdb on the 5' RACE reads, gives a single entry per CDR3 protein. The repertoire holds about 1.6 million distinct CDR3 sequences, around 35% seen once, with over 9% in the top ten. The chain carries TRBV5-1 and TRBJ2-1; D gene ambiguous. The clonotype comes from a woman younger than 45 in good health. The specimen sequenced was blood. This CDR3 reads CASSLGLSIGNNEQFF. The CDR3 bases are TGCGCCAGCAGCTTGGGTCTTAGCATAGGGAACAATGAGCAGTTCTTC.